The 32 T cell receptor beta chains presented below share a single source sample, sequenced in a study of CD8 T cells in ankylosing spondylitis. TCRdb re-called the 5' RACE reads through MiXCR, storing one row per CDR3 protein. The profile shows fewer than 250,000 distinct CDR3 sequences, over 30% of them singletons. The source material was blood, either unsorted or a sorted T cell fraction (not recorded which). The receptor source for this set is a male donor with ankylosing spondylitis or in good health (not recorded which).

The J gene is TRBJ2-5, the V gene TRBV12-3 or TRBV12-4, with D possibly being TRBD2 (5 bases). The CDR3 length is 14 residues. Trimming stripped 6 bases from V and 1 base from J, with 12 bases between. The CDR3 spells CASRPGSTQETQYF. The CDR3 DNA reads as TGTGCCAGCAGGCCGGGGTCCACCCAAGAGACCCAGTACTTC.

This clonotype has a handful of counts. The chain joins TRBV20-1 to TRBJ2-3; D unclear. Deletions cut 6 bases from V and 6 bases from J, with 7 bases between. This CDR3 spans 10 amino acids. The germline V gene has CDR1 DFQATT and CDR2 SNEGSKA (reference sequence). In DNA, the CDR3 is TGCAGTGCCCCAGCTGATACGCAGTATTTT. It yields the protein CSAPADTQYF.

CDR3 coding DNA: TGCAGTGCTAGAGATAGGGGGTACACAGATACGCAGTATTTT. Its protein product is CSARDRGYTDTQYF. The chain combines TRBV20-1 with TRBJ2-3; a possible D gene is TRBD1 (6 bases). The CDR3 is 14 amino acids. V was shortened by 0 bases and J by 2 bases, with 9 bases between the two germline ends. Germline V gene sequence: CDR1 DFQATT, CDR2 SNEGSKA (reference sequence).

This chain joins TRBV5-1 and TRBJ1-5; D may be TRBD1 (5 bases). Germline V gene lookup returns CDR1 SGHRS and CDR2 YFSETQ. This CDR3 has 15 amino acids. V dropped 2 bases and J dropped 6 bases, with 15 bases sitting between them. CDR3: CASSLWQGEGQPQHF. The DNA of the CDR3 is TGCGCCAGCAGCTTATGGCAGGGAGAGGGTCAGCCCCAGCATTTT.

This clonotype was recorded a few times. This chain links TRBV12-3 or TRBV12-4 with TRBJ2-2; no clear D. The CDR3 loop spans 13 amino acids. Trimming shortened V by 7 bases and J by 1 base, and 7 bases separated the two germline ends. Written as DNA, the CDR3 is TGTGCCAGCATGTACGGGAACACCGGGGAGCTGTTTTTT. Residues: CASMYGNTGELFF.

Comment on this clonotype: A clone one base away is much larger, so this may be a read error. This chain links TRBV29-1 with TRBJ2-7; D is possibly TRBD1 (5 bases). Germline assignment: CDR1 SQVTM and CDR2 ANQGSEA. This CDR3 has 14 amino acids. With 7 bases removed from V and 3 bases from J, the gap between germline ends came to 19 bases. Here the CDR3 DNA reads TGCAGCGATCGAAGGAACAGGTGGGACTACGAGCAGTACTTC. It codes for CSDRRNRWDYEQYF.

The V call is TRBV18, the J call TRBJ2-6; the D is unclear. CDR3 size: 13 residues. The germline V gene encodes CDR1 KGHSH and CDR2 LQKENI. The V end was cut by 8 bases, the J end by 4 bases, with 9 bases between. CDR3: CASLPSGANVLTF. CDR3 nucleotide sequence: TGTGCCAGCCTCCCTTCAGGGGCCAACGTCCTGACTTTC. The whole variable domain, filled in from reference TRBV18 and TRBJ2-6, reads NAGVMQNPRHLVRRRGQEARLRCSPMKGHSHVYWYRQLPEEGLKFMVYLQKENIIDESGMPKERFSAEFPKEGPSILRIQQVVRGDSAAYFCASLPSGANVLTFGAGSRLTVL.

The chain uses TRBV12-3 or TRBV12-4 and TRBJ2-7; D is uncertain. The CDR3 sequence is 14 residues long. The V gene lost 6 bases and the J gene lost 1 base, with 13 bases spanning the gap. The CDR3 bases are TGTGCCAGCAGCTTACACGACGGTTCCTACGAGCAGTACTTC. It encodes CASSLHDGSYEQYF.

This chain uses TRBV6-5 with TRBJ1-2; unclear D gene. Germline V gene data show CDR1 as MNHEY and CDR2 as SVGAGI. The CDR3 is 15 residues long. The V gene lost 2 bases and the J gene lost 8 bases, with 18 bases spanning the gap. CDR3 protein: CASSYRATPRAGYTF. CDR3 sequence (DNA): TGTGCCAGCAGTTACCGGGCAACTCCAAGGGCGGGCTACACCTTC.

The chain joins TRBV7-6 to TRBJ2-3; D possibly uses TRBD1 or TRBD2 (5 bases each). V was cut by 5 bases and J by 4 bases, with 13 bases left in between. The germline V gene has CDR1 SGHVS and CDR2 FNYEAQ. The CDR3 is 14 amino acids. This CDR3 is CASSDWPGPDTQYF. In DNA, the CDR3 is TGTGCCAGCAGCGACTGGCCGGGGCCAGATACGCAGTATTTT.

A few counts support this clonotype. The rearrangement joins TRBV12-3 or TRBV12-4 to TRBJ2-5; 7 bases agree with TRBD1. This CDR3 is built from 14 residues. Trimming cost V 5 bases and J 3 bases; bases outside gene matches: 6. The CDR3 reads CASSIRDSEETQYF. The CDR3 DNA follows: TGTGCCAGCAGTATACGGGACAGCGAAGAGACCCAGTACTTC.

This chain connects TRBV15 to TRBJ2-7; TRBD2 matches 7 bases. The junction had 2 bases not matched to a gene; V was cut back by 0 bases and J by 3 bases. The CDR3 spans 14 residues. Germline CDR1 is LNHNV and CDR2 is YYDKDF (reference sequence). The CDR3 DNA sequence: TGTGCCACCAGCAGAGATCCGGGGGGCTACGAGCAGTACTTC. Its translation: CATSRDPGGYEQYF.

This rearrangement joins TRBV20-1 to TRBJ2-3, with D perhaps TRBD2 (6 bases). V lost 4 bases and J 0 bases, leaving 17 bases between the germline ends. The CDR3 totals 16 residues. Germline CDR1 and CDR2: DFQATT and SNEGSKA (reference sequence). CDR3 region: CSATIRGLISTDTQYF. For the CDR3, the DNA is TGCAGTGCTACCATCCGCGGACTAATTAGCACAGATACGCAGTATTTT.

V is TRBV5-4 and J is TRBJ2-7, with 8 nucleotides matching TRBD1. Germline lookup yields CDR1 SGHNT and CDR2 YYREEE (reference sequence). The V and J ends lost 3 bases and 2 bases, in that order; junction bases with no gene match: 10. The CDR3 contains 16 residues. CDR3 sequence (DNA): TGTGCCAGCAGCTCCCAGGACAGGGCTCACACCTACGAGCAGTACTTC. Protein sequence: CASSSQDRAHTYEQYF.

In its sample, this clonotype was seen a few times. The V call is TRBV29-1, the J call TRBJ2-2; D perhaps matches TRBD2 (5 bases). Germline V gene data show CDR1 as SQVTM and CDR2 as ANQGSEA. Trimming took 0 bases from V and 6 from J, leaving 11 bases between them. The CDR3 is 14 residues long. The chain's CDR3 is CSVEDGVGAGELFF. The CDR3 DNA reads TGCAGCGTTGAAGACGGGGTCGGTGCCGGGGAGCTGTTTTTT.

This clonotype has only a few counts. The rearrangement joins TRBV20-1 to TRBJ1-4; 11 nucleotides align to TRBD1. Germline V gives CDR1 DFQATT, CDR2 SNEGSKA (reference sequence). The CDR3 has 16 amino acids. J was trimmed by 2 bases and V by 5 bases; bases with no gene match: 7. The CDR3: CSALRRDRGTNEKLFF. In DNA, the CDR3 is TGCAGTGCTTTACGCCGGGACAGGGGGACTAATGAAAAACTGTTTTTT.

The rearrangement uses TRBV7-8 and TRBJ2-2; D is uncertain. The CDR3 contains 14 residues. V lost 5 bases and J 9 bases, leaving 16 bases between the germline ends. Germline V lookup: CDR1 SGHVS, CDR2 FQNEAQ. As DNA, the CDR3 is TGTGCCAGCAGCCACCCGTTCGGCTCGTGGGAGCTGTTTTTT. This translates into CASSHPFGSWELFF.

V gene TRBV20-1 combines with J gene TRBJ2-5; the D is unclear. V lost 3 bases to trimming and J lost 1 base, with 6 bases between them. This CDR3 region has 12 residues. Germline CDR1 DFQATT, CDR2 SNEGSKA (reference sequence). The chain's CDR3 is CSASLSQETQYF. CDR3 DNA: TGCAGTGCTAGTTTGTCCCAAGAGACCCAGTACTTC.

The gene calls are TRBV5-6 and TRBJ1-1; 9 bases agree with TRBD1. CDR3 length: 15 residues. After removal of 2 bases from V and 10 bases from J, the junction contained 12 bases not matched to a gene. The germline gives CDR1 SGHDT, CDR2 YYEEEE. DNA for the CDR3: TGTGCCAGCAGCTTCCGGGACAGGGTCCAGTCTGGAGCTTTCTTT. Protein product: CASSFRDRVQSGAFF.

The DNA for the CDR3 is TGCAGTGCTGGGGGAGCGGGGGACACAGATACGCAGTATTTT. This gives the protein CSAGGAGDTDTQYF. The J gene is TRBJ2-3, the V gene TRBV20-1; TRBD2 agrees at 8 bases. The V segment lost 5 bases and the J segment 2 bases; nucleotides outside the gene matches: 6. Germline loops: CDR1 DFQATT, CDR2 SNEGSKA (reference sequence). The CDR3 is 14 residues long.

The V gene is TRBV10-3, the J gene TRBJ2-2; 8 bases agree with TRBD1. This CDR3 is built from 14 residues. With 10 bases clipped from V and 6 bases from J, the junction kept 10 bases outside the gene matches. In germline, CDR1 is ENHRY, CDR2 SYGVKD. The CDR3 DNA sequence: TGTGCCAGTGGCTCAGGGGGCGTAGCCGGGGAGCTGTTTTTT. As protein: CASGSGGVAGELFF.

The chain uses TRBV9 and TRBJ2-7; 8 bases agree with TRBD2. CDR1 is SGDLS, CDR2 YYNGEE, per germline. The J segment lost 6 bases and the V segment lost 2 bases, leaving 10 bases of the junction unmatched. The length of the CDR3 is 15 residues. CDR3 nucleotides: TGTGCCAGCAGCGTGACTTTGCGGGGGGCCGCCGAGCAGTACTTC. As protein: CASSVTLRGAAEQYF. The variable domain in full, with the rest retrieved from reference TRBV9 and TRBJ2-7, is DSGVTQTPKHLITATGQRVTLRCSPRSGDLSVYWYQQSLDQGLQFLIQYYNGEERAKGNILERFSAQQFPDLHSELNLSSLELGDSALYFCASSVTLRGAAEQYFGPGTRLTVT.

For the CDR3, the DNA is TGTGCCAGCAGTTTGGGAGGGACAGGGGGGTACAATGAGCAGTTCTTC. The encoded protein is CASSLGGTGGYNEQFF. V and J are TRBV28 and TRBJ2-1, with TRBD1 matching 11 bases. V lost 3 bases to trimming and J lost 4 bases; unmatched junction nucleotides: 5. The CDR3 is 16 residues long. Germline CDR1 reads MDHEN; CDR2 reads SYDVKM.

The chain is built from TRBV6-5 and TRBJ2-5; D possibly matches TRBD1 or TRBD2 (5 bases each). Germline V lookup: CDR1 MNHEY, CDR2 SVGAGI. There are 15 residues in the CDR3. Trimming cost V 0 bases and J 4 bases, with 12 bases left between them. Here the CDR3 reads CASSYSFEGRETQYF. The CDR3, as DNA: TGTGCCAGCAGTTACTCGTTTGAGGGGCGAGAGACCCAGTACTTC.

The chain joins TRBV20-1 to TRBJ2-5; D remains ambiguous. Trimming left V 0 bases short and J 4 bases short, with 6 bases between. The CDR3 totals 12 residues. From germline, CDR1 is DFQATT and CDR2 SNEGSKA (reference sequence). The CDR3, as DNA: TGCAGTGCTAGAGAGTCACGAGAGACCCAGTACTTC. Translation gives CSARESRETQYF.

The chain carries TRBV7-9 and TRBJ2-3; TRBD2 aligns across 8 bases. The V gene's germline CDR1 is SEHNR and CDR2 FQNEAQ (reference sequence). The CDR3 runs to 16 residues. After removal of 0 bases from V and 0 bases from J, the junction contained 2 bases not matched to a gene. CDR3 in DNA: TGTGCCAGCAGCTTAGCTAGCGGGGTGAGCACAGATACGCAGTATTTT. Its protein product is CASSLASGVSTDTQYF. The full variable domain, in which reference TRBV7-9 and TRBJ2-3 provide the parts outside the CDR3, is DTGVSQNPRHKITKRGQNVTFRCDPISEHNRLYWYRQTLGQGPEFLTYFQNEAQLEKSRLLSDRFSAERPKGSFSTLEIQRTEQGDSAMYLCASSLASGVSTDTQYFGPGTRLTVL.

This clonotype was picked up a small number of times. This chain connects TRBV6-1 to TRBJ2-2; D tentatively fits TRBD1 or TRBD2 (6 bases each). CDR1 is MNHNS and CDR2 is SASEGT in the germline V gene. The CDR3 runs 18 residues. V was trimmed by 4 bases and J by 4 bases, leaving 22 bases between them. The CDR3 coding sequence is TGTGCCAGCAGTGCAAACCGCCTTGTGGGGGGCGGCACCGGGGAGCTGTTTTTT. Protein sequence: CASSANRLVGGGTGELFF.

The V gene is TRBV29-1, the J gene TRBJ2-7, with D possibly TRBD1 on 5 matching bases. Germline-derived CDR1 and CDR2 are SQVTM and ANQGSEA. This CDR3 has 12 amino acids. V shed 3 bases and J shed 7 bases, with 13 bases lying between them. The CDR3 region has the DNA TGCAGCGTTGAGTCCGACAGCTTGGAGCAGTACTTC. Translating it yields CSVESDSLEQYF.

This chain links TRBV29-1 with TRBJ2-1; 14 positions match TRBD2. This CDR3 has 16 residues. Per germline, CDR1 SQVTM and CDR2 ANQGSEA. J lost 4 bases, V lost 6 bases, and 8 bases had no gene match. CDR3 protein: CSVAGTSGGLYNEQFF. CDR3 DNA sequence: TGCAGCGTGGCCGGGACTAGCGGGGGACTTTACAATGAGCAGTTCTTC.

This rearrangement joins TRBV4-1 to TRBJ2-1, with 7 bases fitting TRBD2. This CDR3 is 13 amino acids long. Germline V lookup: CDR1 MGHRA, CDR2 YSYEKL. With V trimmed by 6 bases and J by 5 bases, 4 bases remained unmatched. The CDR3 is CASRPSGNNEQFF. The CDR3 region has the DNA TGCGCCAGCAGGCCTAGCGGAAACAATGAGCAGTTCTTC.

The rearrangement uses TRBV7-2 and TRBJ1-3; D not certain. With 5 bases removed from V and 3 bases from J, the gap between germline ends came to 11 bases. The germline CDR1 and CDR2 sequences are SGHTA and FQGNSA. This CDR3 region has 14 residues. The CDR3 is CASSPNPGGNTIYF. The CDR3 bases are TGTGCCAGCAGCCCGAACCCCGGTGGAAACACCATATATTTT. Supplemented by reference TRBV7-2 and TRBJ1-3, the full variable domain reads GAGVSQSPSNKVTEKGKDVELRCDPISGHTALYWYRQSLGQGLEFLIYFQGNSAPDKSGLPSDRFSAERTGGSVSTLTIQRTQQEDSAVYLCASSPNPGGNTIYFGEGSWLTVV.

This chain joins TRBV5-5 and TRBJ1-2; D remains unclear. Germline CDR1 reads SGHKS; CDR2 reads YYEKEE (reference sequence). The CDR3 has 14 amino acids. Trimming cost V 1 base and J 0 bases, with 7 bases left between them. CDR3 residues: CASSLTGSNYGYTF. In DNA, the CDR3 is TGTGCCAGCAGCTTGACGGGTTCTAACTATGGCTACACCTTC.